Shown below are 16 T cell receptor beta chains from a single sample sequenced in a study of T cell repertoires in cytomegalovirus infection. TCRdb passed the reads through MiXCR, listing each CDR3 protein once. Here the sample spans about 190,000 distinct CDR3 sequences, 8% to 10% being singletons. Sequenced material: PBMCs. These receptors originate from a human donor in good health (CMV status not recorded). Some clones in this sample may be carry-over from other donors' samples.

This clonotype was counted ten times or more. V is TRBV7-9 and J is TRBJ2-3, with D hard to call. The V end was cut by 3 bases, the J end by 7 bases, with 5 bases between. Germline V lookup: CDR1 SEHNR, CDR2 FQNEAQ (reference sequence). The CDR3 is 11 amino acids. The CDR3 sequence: CASSFTNTQYF. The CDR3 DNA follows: TGTGCCAGCAGCTTTACAAATACGCAGTATTTT.

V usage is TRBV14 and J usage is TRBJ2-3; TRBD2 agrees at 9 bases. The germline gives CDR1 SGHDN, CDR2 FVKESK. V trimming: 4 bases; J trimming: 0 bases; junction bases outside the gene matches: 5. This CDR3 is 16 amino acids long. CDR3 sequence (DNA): TGTGCCAGCAGCCCCGCGGGGGGGCGAAGCACAGATACGCAGTATTTT. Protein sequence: CASSPAGGRSTDTQYF. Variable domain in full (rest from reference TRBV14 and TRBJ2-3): EAGVTQFPSHSVIEKGQTVTLRCDPISGHDNLYWYRRVMGKEIKFLLHFVKESKQDESGMPNNRFLAERTGGTYSTLKVQPAELEDSGVYFCASSPAGGRSTDTQYFGPGTRLTVL.

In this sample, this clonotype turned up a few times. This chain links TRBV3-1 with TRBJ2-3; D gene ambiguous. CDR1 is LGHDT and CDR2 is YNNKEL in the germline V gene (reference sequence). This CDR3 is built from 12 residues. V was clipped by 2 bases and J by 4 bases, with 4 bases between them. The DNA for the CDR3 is TGTGCCAGCAGCCAAATGGCAGATACGCAGTATTTT. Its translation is CASSQMADTQYF.

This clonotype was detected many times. The CDR3 protein is CSAELGSFQETQYF. In nucleotides, the CDR3 is TGCAGCGCCGAATTGGGGTCCTTCCAAGAGACCCAGTACTTC. This chain connects TRBV29-1 to TRBJ2-5, with D unclear. The CDR3 is 14 amino acids. V dropped 7 bases and J dropped 1 base, with 16 bases sitting between them. The germline CDR1 and CDR2 sequences are SQVTM and ANQGSEA.

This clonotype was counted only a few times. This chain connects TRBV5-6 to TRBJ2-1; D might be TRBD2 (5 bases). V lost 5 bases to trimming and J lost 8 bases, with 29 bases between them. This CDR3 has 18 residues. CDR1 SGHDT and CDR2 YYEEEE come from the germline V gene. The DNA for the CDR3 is TGTGCCAGCAGTTATAGACCAAGGACGGCTATATTCGGGGATGAGCAGTTCTTC. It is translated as CASSYRPRTAIFGDEQFF.

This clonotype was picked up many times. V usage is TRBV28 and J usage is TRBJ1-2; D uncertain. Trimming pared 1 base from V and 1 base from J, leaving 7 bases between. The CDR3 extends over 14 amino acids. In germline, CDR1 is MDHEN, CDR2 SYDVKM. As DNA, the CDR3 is TGTGCCAGCAGTTTATTCAAGGATAACTATGGCTACACCTTC. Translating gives CASSLFKDNYGYTF.

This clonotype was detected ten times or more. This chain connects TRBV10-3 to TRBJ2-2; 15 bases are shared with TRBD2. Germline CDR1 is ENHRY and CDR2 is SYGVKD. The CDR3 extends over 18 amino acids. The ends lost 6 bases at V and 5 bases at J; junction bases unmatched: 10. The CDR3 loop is CAIRIGLAGGGRTGELFF. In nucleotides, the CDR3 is TGTGCCATCAGAATCGGACTAGCGGGAGGGGGTCGAACCGGGGAGCTGTTTTTT.

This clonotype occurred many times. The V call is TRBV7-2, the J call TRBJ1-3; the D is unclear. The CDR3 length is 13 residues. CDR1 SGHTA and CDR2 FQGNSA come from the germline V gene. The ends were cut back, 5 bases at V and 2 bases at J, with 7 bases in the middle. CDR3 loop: CASSRNPGNTIYF. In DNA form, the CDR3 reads TGTGCCAGCAGCCGAAACCCTGGAAACACCATATATTTT.

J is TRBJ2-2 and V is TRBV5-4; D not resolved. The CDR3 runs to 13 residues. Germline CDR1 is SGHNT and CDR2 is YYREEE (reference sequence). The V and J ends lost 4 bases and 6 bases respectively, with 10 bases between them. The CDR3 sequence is CASSPEEAGELFF. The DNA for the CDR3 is TGTGCCAGCAGCCCGGAAGAAGCCGGGGAGCTGTTTTTT.

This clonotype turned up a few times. CDR3 DNA sequence: TGCAGCGTTGTGGTGGGGACCACTGAAGCTTTCTTT. It is translated as CSVVVGTTEAFF. The chain employs TRBV29-1 and TRBJ1-1; perhaps TRBD1 as D (5 bases). This CDR3 spans 12 amino acids. Germline assignment: CDR1 SQVTM and CDR2 ANQGSEA. The V and J ends lost 4 bases and 4 bases respectively, with 10 bases between them.

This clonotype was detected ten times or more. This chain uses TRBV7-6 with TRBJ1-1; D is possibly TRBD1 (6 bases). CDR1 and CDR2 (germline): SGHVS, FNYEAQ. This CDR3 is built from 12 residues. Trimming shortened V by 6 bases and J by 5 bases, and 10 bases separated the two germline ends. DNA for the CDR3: TGTGCCAGCAGTTTGGACAGAACTGAAGCTTTCTTT. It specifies CASSLDRTEAFF. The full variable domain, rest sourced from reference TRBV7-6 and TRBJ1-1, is GAGVSQSPRYKVTKRGQDVALRCDPISGHVSLYWYRQALGQGPEFLTYFNYEAQQDKSGLPNDRFSAERPEGSISTLTIQRTEQRDSAMYRCASSLDRTEAFFGQGTRLTVV.

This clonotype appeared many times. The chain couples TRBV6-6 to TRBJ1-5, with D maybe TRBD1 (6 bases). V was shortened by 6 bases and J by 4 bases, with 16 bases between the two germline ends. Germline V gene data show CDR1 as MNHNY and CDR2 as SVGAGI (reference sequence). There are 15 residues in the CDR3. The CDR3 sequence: CASRTNRDGNQPQHF. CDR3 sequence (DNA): TGTGCCAGCAGGACTAACAGGGATGGAAATCAGCCCCAGCATTTT.

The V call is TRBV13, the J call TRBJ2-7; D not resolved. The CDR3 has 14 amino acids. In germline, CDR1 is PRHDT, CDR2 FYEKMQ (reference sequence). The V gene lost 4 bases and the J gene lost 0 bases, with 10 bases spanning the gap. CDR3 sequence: CASSSRNPSYEQYF. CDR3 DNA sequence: TGTGCCAGCAGCTCCAGGAACCCCTCCTACGAGCAGTACTTC.

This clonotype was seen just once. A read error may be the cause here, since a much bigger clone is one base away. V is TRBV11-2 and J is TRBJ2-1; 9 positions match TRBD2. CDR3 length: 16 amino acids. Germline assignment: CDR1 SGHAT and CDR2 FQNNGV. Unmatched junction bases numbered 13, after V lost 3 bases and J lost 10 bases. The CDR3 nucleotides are TGTGCCAGCAGCTTGACTGTTCTGCGGGAGGGCCGGGAGCAGTTCTTC. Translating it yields CASSLTVLREGREQFF. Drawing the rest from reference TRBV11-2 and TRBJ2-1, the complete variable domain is EAGVAQSPRYKIIEKRQSVAFWCNPISGHATLYWYQQILGQGPKLLIQFQNNGVVDDSQLPKDRFSAERLKGVDSTLKIQPAKLEDSAVYLCASSLTVLREGREQFFGPGTRLTVL.

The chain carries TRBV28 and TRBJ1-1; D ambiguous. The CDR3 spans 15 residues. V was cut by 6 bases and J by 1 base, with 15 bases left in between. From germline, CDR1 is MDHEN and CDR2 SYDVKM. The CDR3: CASSRPSSGNTEAFF. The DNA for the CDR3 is TGTGCCAGCAGCCGGCCCTCCTCAGGGAACACTGAAGCTTTCTTT.

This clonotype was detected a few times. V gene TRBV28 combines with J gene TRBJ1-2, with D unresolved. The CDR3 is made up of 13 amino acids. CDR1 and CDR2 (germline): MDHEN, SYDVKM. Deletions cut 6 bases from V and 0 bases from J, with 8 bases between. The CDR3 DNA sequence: TGTGCCAGCAGGACGGCGGCTAACTATGGCTACACCTTC. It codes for CASRTAANYGYTF.